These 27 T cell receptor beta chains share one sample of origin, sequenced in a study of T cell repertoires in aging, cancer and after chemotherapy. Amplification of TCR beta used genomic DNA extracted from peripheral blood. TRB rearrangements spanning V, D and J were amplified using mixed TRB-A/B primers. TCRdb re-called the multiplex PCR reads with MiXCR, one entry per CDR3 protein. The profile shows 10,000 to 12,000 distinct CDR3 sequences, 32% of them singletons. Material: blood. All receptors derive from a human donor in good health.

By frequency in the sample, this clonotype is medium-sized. The CDR3: CSVEDRGLGGETQYF. The CDR3 region has the DNA TGCAGCGTTGAAGATCGGGGTCTTGGCGGGGAGACCCAGTACTTC. The chain joins TRBV29-1 to TRBJ2-5; the D gene is possibly TRBD2 (5 bases). V lost 0 bases and J lost 5, with 16 bases in between. Germline-derived CDR1 and CDR2 are SQVTM and ANQGSEA. The CDR3 consists of 15 residues.

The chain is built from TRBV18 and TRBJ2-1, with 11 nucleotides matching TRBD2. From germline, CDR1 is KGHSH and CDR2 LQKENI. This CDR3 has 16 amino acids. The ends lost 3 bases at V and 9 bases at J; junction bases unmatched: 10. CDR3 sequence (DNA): TGTGCCAGCTCACCTCACCTACTAGCGGGAGTTCGTGAGCAGTTCTTC. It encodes CASSPHLLAGVREQFF.

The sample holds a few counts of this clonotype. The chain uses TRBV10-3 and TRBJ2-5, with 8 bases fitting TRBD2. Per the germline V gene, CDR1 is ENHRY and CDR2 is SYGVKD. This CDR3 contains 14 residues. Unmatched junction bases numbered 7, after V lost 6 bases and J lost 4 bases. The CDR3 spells CAISPKSGGETQYF. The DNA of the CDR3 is TGTGCCATCAGCCCGAAAAGCGGGGGAGAGACCCAGTACTTC.

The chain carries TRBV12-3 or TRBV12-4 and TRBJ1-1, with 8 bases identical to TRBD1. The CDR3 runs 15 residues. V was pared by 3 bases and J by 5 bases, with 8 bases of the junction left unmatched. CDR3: CASSFQGARGTEAFF. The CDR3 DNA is TGTGCCAGCAGTTTTCAGGGGGCTAGGGGGACTGAAGCTTTCTTT.

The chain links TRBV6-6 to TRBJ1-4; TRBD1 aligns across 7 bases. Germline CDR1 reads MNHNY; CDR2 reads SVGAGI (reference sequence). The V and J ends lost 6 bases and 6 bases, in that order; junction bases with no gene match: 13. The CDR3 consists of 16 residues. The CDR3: CASSRRAGTADEKLFF. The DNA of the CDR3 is TGTGCCAGCAGCCGACGGGCCGGGACAGCCGATGAAAAACTGTTTTTT.

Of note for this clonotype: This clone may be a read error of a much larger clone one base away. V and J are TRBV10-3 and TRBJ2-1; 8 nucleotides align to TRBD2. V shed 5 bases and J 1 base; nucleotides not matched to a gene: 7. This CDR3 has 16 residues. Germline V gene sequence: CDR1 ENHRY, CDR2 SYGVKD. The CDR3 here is CAISSGREESYNEQFF. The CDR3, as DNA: TGTGCCATCAGTAGCGGGCGGGAGGAATCCTACAATGAGCAGTTCTTC.

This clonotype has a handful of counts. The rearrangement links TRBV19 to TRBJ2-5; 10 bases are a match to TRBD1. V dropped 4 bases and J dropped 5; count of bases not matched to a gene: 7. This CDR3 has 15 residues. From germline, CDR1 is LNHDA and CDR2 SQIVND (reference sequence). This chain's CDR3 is CASSTGTGVIETQYF. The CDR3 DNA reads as TGTGCCAGTAGTACCGGGACAGGGGTAATCGAGACCCAGTACTTC.

The CDR3 sequence: CASSEAGTSGRPRYIQYF. CDR3 DNA sequence: TGTGCCAGCAGTGAAGCCGGGACTAGCGGGAGGCCCAGGTACATTCAGTACTTC. The rearrangement links TRBV6-5 to TRBJ2-4, with 15 bases fitting TRBD2. CDR1 and CDR2 from the germline V gene are MNHEY and SVGAGI. The CDR3 is 18 amino acids. The trim removed 5 bases at V and 8 bases at J, leaving 13 bases unmatched.

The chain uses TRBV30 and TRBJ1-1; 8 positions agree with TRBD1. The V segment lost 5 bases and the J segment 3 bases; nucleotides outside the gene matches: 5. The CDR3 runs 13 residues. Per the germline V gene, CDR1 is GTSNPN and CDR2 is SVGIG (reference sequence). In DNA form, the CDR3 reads TGTGCCTGGCTCCAGGGGGCTTACACTGAAGCTTTCTTT. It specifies CAWLQGAYTEAFF.

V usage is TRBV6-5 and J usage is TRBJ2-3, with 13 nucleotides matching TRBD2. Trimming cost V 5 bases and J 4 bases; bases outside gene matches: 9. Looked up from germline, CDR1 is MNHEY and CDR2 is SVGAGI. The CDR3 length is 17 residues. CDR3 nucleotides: TGTGCCAGCAGTCCCAGAACTAGCGGGGGGGCAGCAGATACGCAGTATTTT. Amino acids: CASSPRTSGGAADTQYF.

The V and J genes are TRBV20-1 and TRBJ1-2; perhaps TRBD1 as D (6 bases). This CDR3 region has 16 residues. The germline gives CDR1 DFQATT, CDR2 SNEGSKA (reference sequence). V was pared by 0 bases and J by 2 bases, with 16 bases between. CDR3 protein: CSARDGNTGTNYGYTF. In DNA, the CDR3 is TGCAGTGCTAGAGATGGTAACACAGGGACGAACTATGGCTACACCTTC.

The CDR3 DNA is TGTGCCAGCAGCTCGACAGGCCTAGGCTACGAGCAGTACTTC. It specifies CASSSTGLGYEQYF. V usage is TRBV6-1 and J usage is TRBJ2-7; D is possibly TRBD1 (6 bases). Germline V gene sequence: CDR1 MNHNS, CDR2 SASEGT. V was cut by 6 bases and J by 3 bases, with 15 bases left in between. The CDR3 is 14 amino acids.

The CDR3 region is CASSERSTSREANSPLHF. CDR3 in DNA: TGTGCCAGCAGTGAACGTAGTACCTCCCGGGAAGCAAATTCACCCCTCCACTTT. The chain uses TRBV6-5 and TRBJ1-6, with no clear D. The CDR3 contains 18 residues. V lost 5 bases, J lost 7 bases, and 24 bases lay in between. The germline V gene has CDR1 MNHEY and CDR2 SVGAGI.

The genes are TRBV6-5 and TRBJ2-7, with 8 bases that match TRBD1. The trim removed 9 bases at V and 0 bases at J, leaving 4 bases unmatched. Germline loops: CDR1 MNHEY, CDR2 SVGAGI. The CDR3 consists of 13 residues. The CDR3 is CASGQGLSYEQYF. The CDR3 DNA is TGTGCCAGTGGACAGGGACTCTCCTACGAGCAGTACTTC.

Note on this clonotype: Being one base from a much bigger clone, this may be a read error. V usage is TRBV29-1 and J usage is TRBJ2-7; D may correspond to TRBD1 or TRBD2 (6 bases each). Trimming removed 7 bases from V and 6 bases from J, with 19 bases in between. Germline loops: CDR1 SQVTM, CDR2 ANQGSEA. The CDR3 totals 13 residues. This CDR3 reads CSGGYGGAGEQYF. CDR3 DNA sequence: TGCAGCGGGGGCTACGGGGGCGCGGGCGAGCAGTACTTC.

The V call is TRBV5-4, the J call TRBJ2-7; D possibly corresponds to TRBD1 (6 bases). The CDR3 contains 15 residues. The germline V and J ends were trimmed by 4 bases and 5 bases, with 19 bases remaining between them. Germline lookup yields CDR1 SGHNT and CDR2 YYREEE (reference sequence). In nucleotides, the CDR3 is TGTGCCAGCAGCCCCGGTTCTACAGGGTTCGACGAGCAGTACTTC. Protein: CASSPGSTGFDEQYF.

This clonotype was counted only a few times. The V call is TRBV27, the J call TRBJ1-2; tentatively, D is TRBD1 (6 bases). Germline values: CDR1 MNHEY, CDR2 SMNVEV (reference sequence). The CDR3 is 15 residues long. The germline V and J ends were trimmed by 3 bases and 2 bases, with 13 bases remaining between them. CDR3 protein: CASSFRGRINYGYTF. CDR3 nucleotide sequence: TGTGCCAGCAGTTTCAGGGGTCGGATCAACTATGGCTACACCTTC.

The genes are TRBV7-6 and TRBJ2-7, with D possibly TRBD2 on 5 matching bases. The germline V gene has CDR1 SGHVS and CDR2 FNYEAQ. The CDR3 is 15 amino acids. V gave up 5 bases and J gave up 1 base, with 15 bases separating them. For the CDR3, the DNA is TGTGCCAGCAGCCCTAGCAGAGACACTTCCTACGAGCAGTACTTC. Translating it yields CASSPSRDTSYEQYF.

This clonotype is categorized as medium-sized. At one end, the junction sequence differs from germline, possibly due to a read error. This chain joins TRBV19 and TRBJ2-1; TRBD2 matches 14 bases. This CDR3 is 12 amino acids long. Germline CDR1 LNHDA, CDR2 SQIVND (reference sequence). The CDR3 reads CASGLAGGPPVF. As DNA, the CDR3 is TGTGCCAGTGGACTAGCGGGGGGCCCGCCGGTCTTC.

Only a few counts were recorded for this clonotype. CDR3 sequence reads: CASSLSRGGGYYEQYF. CDR3 DNA: TGTGCCAGCAGTTTATCGCGCGGCGGGGGGTACTACGAGCAGTACTTC. The chain employs TRBV27 and TRBJ2-7; 8 bases are a match to TRBD2. CDR3 size: 16 residues. The V segment lost 0 bases and the J segment 3 bases; nucleotides outside the gene matches: 7. The germline V gene encodes CDR1 MNHEY and CDR2 SMNVEV (reference sequence).

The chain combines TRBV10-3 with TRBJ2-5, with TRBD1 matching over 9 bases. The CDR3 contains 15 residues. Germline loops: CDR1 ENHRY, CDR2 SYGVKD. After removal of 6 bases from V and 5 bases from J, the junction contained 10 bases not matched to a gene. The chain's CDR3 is CAIRGSGTGRETQYF. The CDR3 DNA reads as TGTGCCATCAGAGGATCCGGGACAGGGAGGGAGACCCAGTACTTC.

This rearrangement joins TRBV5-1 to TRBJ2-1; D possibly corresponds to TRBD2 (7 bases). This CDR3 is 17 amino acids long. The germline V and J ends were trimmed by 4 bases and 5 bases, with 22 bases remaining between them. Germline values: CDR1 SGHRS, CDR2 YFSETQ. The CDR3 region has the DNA TGCGCCAGCAGCCTCGGGAGGCCCGACAGGAGGCACAATGAGCAGTTCTTC. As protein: CASSLGRPDRRHNEQFF.

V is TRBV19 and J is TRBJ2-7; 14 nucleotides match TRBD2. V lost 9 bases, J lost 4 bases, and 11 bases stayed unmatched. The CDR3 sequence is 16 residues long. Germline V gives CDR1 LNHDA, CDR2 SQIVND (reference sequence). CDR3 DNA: TGTGCCAGCAGCCCTCCCGGACTAGCGGGGGGTTACGAGCAGTACTTC. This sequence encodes CASSPPGLAGGYEQYF.

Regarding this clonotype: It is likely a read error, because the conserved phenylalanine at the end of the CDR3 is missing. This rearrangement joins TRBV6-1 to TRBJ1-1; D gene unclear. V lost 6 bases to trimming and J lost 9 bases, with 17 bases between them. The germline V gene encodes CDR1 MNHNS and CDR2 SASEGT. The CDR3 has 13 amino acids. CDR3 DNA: TGTGCCAGCAGCGATACAGTGGAGAAGAAAGCTTTCATT. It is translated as CASSDTVEKKAFI.

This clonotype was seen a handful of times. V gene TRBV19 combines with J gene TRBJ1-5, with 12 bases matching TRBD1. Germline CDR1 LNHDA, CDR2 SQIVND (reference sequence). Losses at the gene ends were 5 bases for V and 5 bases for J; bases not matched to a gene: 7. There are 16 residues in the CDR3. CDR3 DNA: TGTGCCAGTAGTCCACCCGGGACAGGGGGCTATCAGCCCCAGCATTTT. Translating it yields CASSPPGTGGYQPQHF.

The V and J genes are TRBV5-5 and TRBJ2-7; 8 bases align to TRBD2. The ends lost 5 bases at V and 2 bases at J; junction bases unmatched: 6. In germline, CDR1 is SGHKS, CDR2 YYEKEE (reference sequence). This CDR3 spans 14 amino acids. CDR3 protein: CASSEPGLAYEQYF. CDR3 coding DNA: TGTGCCAGCAGTGAACCGGGACTAGCCTACGAGCAGTACTTC. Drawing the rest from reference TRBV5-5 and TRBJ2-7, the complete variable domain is DAGVTQSPTHLIKTRGQQVTLRCSPISGHKSVSWYQQVLGQGPQFIFQYYEKEERGRGNFPDRFSARQFPNYSSELNVNALLLGDSALYLCASSEPGLAYEQYFGPGTRLTVT.

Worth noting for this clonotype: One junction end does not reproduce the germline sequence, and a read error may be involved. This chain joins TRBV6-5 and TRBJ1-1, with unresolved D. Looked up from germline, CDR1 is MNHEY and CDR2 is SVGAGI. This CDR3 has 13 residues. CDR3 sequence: CASSEGVNTEAFF. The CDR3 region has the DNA TGCGCCAGCAGTGAAGGTGTGAACACTGAAGCTTTCTTT.